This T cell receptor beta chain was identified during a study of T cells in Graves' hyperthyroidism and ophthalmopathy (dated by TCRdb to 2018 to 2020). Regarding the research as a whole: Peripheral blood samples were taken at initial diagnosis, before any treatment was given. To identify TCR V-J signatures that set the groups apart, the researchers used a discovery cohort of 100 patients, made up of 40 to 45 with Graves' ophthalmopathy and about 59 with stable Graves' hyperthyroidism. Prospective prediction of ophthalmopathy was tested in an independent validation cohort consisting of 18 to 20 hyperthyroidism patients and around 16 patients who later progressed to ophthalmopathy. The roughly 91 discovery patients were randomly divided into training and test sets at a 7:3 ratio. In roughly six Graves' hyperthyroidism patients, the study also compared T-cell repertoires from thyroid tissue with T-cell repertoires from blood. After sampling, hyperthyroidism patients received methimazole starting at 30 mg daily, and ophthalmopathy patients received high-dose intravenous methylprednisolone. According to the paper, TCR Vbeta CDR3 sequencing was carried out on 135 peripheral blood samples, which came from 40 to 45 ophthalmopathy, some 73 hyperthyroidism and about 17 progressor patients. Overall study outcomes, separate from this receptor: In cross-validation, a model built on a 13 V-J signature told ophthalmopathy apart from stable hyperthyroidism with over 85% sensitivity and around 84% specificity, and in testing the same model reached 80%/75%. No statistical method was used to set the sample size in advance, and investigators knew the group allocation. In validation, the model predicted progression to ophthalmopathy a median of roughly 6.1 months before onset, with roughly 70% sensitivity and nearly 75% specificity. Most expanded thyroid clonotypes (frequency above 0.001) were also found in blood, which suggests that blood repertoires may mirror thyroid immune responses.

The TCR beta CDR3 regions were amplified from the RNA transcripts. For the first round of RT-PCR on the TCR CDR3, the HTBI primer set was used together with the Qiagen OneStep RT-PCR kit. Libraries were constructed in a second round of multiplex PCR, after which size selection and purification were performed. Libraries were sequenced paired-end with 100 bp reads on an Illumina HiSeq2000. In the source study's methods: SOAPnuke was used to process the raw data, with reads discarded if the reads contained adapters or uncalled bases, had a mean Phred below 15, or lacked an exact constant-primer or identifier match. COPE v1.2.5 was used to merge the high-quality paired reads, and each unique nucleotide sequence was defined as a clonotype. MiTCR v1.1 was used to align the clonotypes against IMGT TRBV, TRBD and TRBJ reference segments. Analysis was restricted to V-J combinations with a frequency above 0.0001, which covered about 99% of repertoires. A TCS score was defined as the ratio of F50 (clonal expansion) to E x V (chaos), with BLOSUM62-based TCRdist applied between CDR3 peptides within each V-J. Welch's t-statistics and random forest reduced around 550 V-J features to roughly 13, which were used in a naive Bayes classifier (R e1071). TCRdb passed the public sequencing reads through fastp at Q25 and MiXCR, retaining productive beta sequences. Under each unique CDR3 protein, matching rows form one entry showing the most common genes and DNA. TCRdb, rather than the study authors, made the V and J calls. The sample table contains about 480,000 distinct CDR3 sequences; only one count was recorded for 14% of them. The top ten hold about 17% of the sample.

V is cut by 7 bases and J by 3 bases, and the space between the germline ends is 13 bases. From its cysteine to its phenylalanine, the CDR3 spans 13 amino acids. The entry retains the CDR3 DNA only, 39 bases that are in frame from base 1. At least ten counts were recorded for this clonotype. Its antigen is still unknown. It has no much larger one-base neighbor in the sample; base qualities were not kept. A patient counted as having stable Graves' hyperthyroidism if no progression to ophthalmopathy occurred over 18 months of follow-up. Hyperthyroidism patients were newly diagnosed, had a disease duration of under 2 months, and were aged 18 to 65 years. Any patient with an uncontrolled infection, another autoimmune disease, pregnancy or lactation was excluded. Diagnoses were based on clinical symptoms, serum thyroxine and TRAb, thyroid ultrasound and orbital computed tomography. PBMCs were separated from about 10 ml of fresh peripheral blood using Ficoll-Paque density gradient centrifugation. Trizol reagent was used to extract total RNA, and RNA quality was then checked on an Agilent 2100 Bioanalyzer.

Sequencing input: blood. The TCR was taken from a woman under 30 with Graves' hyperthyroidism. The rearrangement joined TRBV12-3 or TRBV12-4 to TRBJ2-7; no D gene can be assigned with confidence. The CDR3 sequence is CASMQDSDYEQYF. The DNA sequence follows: TGTGCCAGCATGCAGGATTCTGACTACGAGCAGTACTTC.